This T cell receptor beta chain was identified in a study of pediatric ulcerative colitis. Unmatched junction bases numbered 2, after V lost 1 base and J lost 7 bases. Germline CDR1 reads MGHRA; CDR2 reads YSYEKL. The CDR3 has 14 amino acids. Profiling relied on immunoSEQ multiplex PCR, and the TCRdb table lists in-frame clones only, not all of them. The data show 15,000 to 20,000 clones, less than 80% seen once. Rectal tissue came from one to two pinch biopsies taken at colonoscopy. The rearrangement links TRBV4-1 to TRBJ1-4, with 8 nucleotides matching TRBD1. The receptor's source is a girl between 5 and 17 years old with moderate ulcerative colitis. Sequencing was carried out using gut tissue. CDR3: CASSQARGPEKLFF. Here the CDR3 DNA reads TGCGCCAGCAGCCAAGCCAGGGGGCCTGAAAAACTGTTTTTT.